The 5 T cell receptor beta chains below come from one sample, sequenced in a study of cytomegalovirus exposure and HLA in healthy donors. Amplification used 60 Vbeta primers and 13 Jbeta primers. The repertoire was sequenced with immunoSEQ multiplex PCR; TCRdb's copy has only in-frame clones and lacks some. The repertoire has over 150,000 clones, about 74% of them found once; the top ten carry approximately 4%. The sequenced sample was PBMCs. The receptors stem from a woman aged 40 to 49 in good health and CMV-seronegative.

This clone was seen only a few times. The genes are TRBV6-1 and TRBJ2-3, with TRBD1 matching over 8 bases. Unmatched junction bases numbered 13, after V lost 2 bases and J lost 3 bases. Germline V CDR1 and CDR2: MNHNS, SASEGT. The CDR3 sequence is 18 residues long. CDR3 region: CASSEPPFAQGATDTQYF. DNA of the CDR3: TGTGCCAGCAGTGAACCTCCTTTTGCGCAGGGGGCTACAGATACGCAGTATTTT.

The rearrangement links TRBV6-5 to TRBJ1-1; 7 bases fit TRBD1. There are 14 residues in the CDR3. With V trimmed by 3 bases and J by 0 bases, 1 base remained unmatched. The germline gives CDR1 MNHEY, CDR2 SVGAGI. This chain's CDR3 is CASSYGTVNTEAFF. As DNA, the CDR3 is TGTGCCAGCAGTTATGGGACAGTGAACACTGAAGCTTTCTTT.

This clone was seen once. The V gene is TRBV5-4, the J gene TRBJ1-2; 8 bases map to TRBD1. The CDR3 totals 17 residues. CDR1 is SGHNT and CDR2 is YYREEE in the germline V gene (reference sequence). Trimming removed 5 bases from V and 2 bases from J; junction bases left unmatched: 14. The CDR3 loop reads CASRPGQDRALNYGYTF. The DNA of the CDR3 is TGTGCCAGCAGGCCCGGCCAGGACAGGGCCCTAAACTATGGCTACACCTTC.

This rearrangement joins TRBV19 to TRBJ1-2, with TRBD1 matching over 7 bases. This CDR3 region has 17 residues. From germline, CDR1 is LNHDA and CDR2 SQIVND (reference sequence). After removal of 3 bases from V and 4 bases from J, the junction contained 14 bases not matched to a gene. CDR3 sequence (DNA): TGTGCCAGTAGTATCCTCCCGGGACAGCCGGGGATCTATGGCTACACCTTC. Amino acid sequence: CASSILPGQPGIYGYTF.

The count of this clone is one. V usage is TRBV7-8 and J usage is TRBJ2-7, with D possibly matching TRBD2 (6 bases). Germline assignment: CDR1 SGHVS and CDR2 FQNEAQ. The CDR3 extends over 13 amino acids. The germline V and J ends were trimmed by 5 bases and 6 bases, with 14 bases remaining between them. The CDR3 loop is CASSQAEGFEQYF. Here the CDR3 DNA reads TGTGCCAGCAGCCAAGCGGAGGGTTTCGAGCAGTACTTC.